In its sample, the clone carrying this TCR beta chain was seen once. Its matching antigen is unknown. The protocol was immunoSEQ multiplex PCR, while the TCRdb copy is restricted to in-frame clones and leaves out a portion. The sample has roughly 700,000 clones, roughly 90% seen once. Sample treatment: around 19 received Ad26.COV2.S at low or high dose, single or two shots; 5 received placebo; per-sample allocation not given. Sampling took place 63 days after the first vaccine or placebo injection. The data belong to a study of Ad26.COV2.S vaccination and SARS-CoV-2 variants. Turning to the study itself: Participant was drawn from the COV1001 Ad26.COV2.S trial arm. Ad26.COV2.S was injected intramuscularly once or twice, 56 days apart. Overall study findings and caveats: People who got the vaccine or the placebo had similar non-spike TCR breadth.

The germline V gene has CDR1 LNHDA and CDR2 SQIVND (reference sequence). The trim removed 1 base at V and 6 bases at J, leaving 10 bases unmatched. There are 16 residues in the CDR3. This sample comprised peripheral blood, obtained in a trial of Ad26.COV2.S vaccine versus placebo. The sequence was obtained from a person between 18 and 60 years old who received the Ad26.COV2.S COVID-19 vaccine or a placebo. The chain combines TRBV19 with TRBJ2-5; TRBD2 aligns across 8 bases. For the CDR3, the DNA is TGTGCCAGTAGTATAGGGAGCGGGGGTGTCGGGCAGACCCAGTACTTC. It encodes CASSIGSGGVGQTQYF.